These 2 T cell receptor beta chains were sequenced from one sample in a study of regulatory T cells in long-lasting Graves disease. Indicated time point: newly diagnosed GD, antithyroid drugs for less than 3 months. With RNA extracted from PBMCs as input, the TCR library was made. For TCR beta, libraries came from iRepertoire HTBI primers and Arm-PCR of CDR3 regions. Each CDR3 protein is one row after TCRdb ran MiXCR on the multiplex PCR reads. The repertoire has some 250,000 distinct CDR3 sequences, around 18% of them found once; the top ten carry 12% to 15%. Another study also made use of these data, one on T cells in Graves' hyperthyroidism and ophthalmopathy.

The sequencing used peripheral blood mononuclear cells (PBMCs), collected at new diagnosis, from a patient treated with antithyroid drugs. These receptors all come from a woman aged 25 to 39 with Graves disease.

This clonotype occurred many times. This sequence joins TRBV20-1 and TRBJ1-5; 7 bases match TRBD1. This CDR3 is 14 amino acids long. V gave up 6 bases and J gave up 2 bases; unmatched junction bases: 7. Germline V lookup: CDR1 DFQATT, CDR2 SNEGSKA (reference sequence). The DNA for the CDR3 is TGCAGTGCCCTAAGGGGGCCCGGCAATCAGCCCCAGCATTTT. This encodes CSALRGPGNQPQHF.

Worth noting for this clonotype: Since a far larger clone is one base different, this is likely a read error. The chain joins TRBV7-2 to TRBJ1-1, with D maybe TRBD1 (6 bases). Germline-derived CDR1 and CDR2 are SGHTA and FQGNSA. This CDR3 comprises 15 residues. Trimming left V 6 bases short and J 1 base short, with 15 bases between. CDR3 protein: CASSYGQGPNTEAFF. The CDR3 nucleotides read TGTGCCAGCAGTTACGGCCAGGGGCCGAACACTGAAGCTTTCTTT.